The 20 T cell receptor beta chains reported below all come from one sample, sequenced in a study of control samples from healthy donors and cancer patients. Clones were sequenced by immunoSEQ multiplex PCR, and TCRdb holds only the in-frame ones, with some missing. The sample shows around 100,000 clones, 88% of them seen only once. The sequenced sample was blood. The receptors were gathered from a woman aged 70-85 years in good health.

The chain joins TRBV19 to TRBJ1-5; D is possibly TRBD1 (6 bases). V was trimmed by 5 bases and J by 3 bases, leaving 14 bases between them. The CDR3 runs 15 residues. Germline loops: CDR1 LNHDA, CDR2 SQIVND (reference sequence). CDR3 loop: CASSDSGDNNQPQHF. The CDR3, as DNA: TGTGCCAGTAGTGATTCAGGGGATAACAATCAGCCCCAGCATTTT.

The chain joins TRBV5-1 to TRBJ2-3; 9 bases are a match to TRBD2. This CDR3 spans 15 amino acids. Trimming at V came to 4 bases and at J to 4 bases, leaving 7 bases not matched to a gene. Germline CDR1 is SGHRS and CDR2 is YFSETQ. The CDR3 region has the DNA TGCGCCAGCAGCGGTAGCGGGGGAGGGGCAGATACGCAGTATTTT. Translated: CASSGSGGGADTQYF.

The chain employs TRBV4-1 and TRBJ1-6; 8 bases are a match to TRBD1. CDR1 is MGHRA, CDR2 YSYEKL, per germline. This CDR3 spans 17 amino acids. V lost 4 bases to trimming and J lost 4 bases; unmatched junction nucleotides: 9. In DNA, the CDR3 is TGCGCCAGCAGCCTCTCGTGGGGACAGGATTATAATTCACCCCTCCACTTT. It encodes CASSLSWGQDYNSPLHF.

The V call is TRBV19, the J call TRBJ1-1; no reliable D call. Germline values: CDR1 LNHDA, CDR2 SQIVND (reference sequence). V lost 4 bases and J lost 0, with 9 bases in between. This CDR3 spans 14 amino acids. In DNA form, the CDR3 reads TGTGCCAGTAGTACAAGACTAGTGAACACTGAAGCTTTCTTT. This translates into CASSTRLVNTEAFF.

The chain joins TRBV5-1 to TRBJ2-7; 7 nucleotides align to TRBD2. V trimming: 4 bases; J trimming: 1 base; junction bases outside the gene matches: 11. The CDR3 is made up of 16 amino acids. The germline CDR1 and CDR2 sequences are SGHRS and YFSETQ. Written as DNA, the CDR3 is TGCGCCAGCAGCACAGGACTAGTTCAAGAATCCTACGAGCAGTACTTC. Protein sequence: CASSTGLVQESYEQYF.

The chain joins TRBV9 to TRBJ2-7; D is possibly TRBD2 (5 bases). V lost 1 base, J lost 9 bases, and 11 bases lay in between. CDR3 length equals 12 residues. The germline CDR1 and CDR2 sequences are SGDLS and YYNGEE. This CDR3 reads CASSVFLAGQYF. DNA of the CDR3: TGTGCCAGCAGCGTATTCCTAGCCGGGCAGTACTTC.

In its sample, this clone was seen once. The chain carries TRBV18 and TRBJ1-5; 7 nucleotides agree with TRBD1. The CDR3 runs to 16 residues. The trim removed 2 bases at V and 5 bases at J, leaving 9 bases unmatched. Germline V gene data show CDR1 as KGHSH and CDR2 as LQKENI. CDR3: CASSPAGVTGDQPQHF. The CDR3 DNA reads as TGTGCCAGCTCACCAGCAGGGGTTACAGGGGATCAGCCCCAGCATTTT.

The gene calls are TRBV21-1 and TRBJ2-5; the table names TRBD1, a call not compared with the DNA. TRBV21-1 is a pseudogene. The CDR3 runs to 15 residues. The CDR3 protein is CASSKEETGSETQYF. The CDR3 nucleotides read TGTGCCAGCAGCAAAGAGGAGACAGGTTCGGAGACCCAGTACTTC.

The rearrangement links TRBV2 to TRBJ1-2, with a possible D match to TRBD1 (5 bases). The germline V gene has CDR1 SNHLY and CDR2 FYNNEI. This CDR3 comprises 13 residues. V lost 5 bases and J lost 4, with 11 bases in between. The CDR3 nucleotides are TGTGCCAGCAGTTACCGGGACTCCTATGGCTACACCTTC. Translated, it gives CASSYRDSYGYTF.

This rearrangement joins TRBV5-1 to TRBJ1-6, with D uncertain. The germline V gene has CDR1 SGHRS and CDR2 YFSETQ. CDR3 size: 15 residues. The germline V and J ends were trimmed by 2 bases and 6 bases, with 12 bases remaining between them. This chain's CDR3 is CASSLVGKGNSPLHF. The CDR3 coding sequence is TGCGCCAGCAGCTTAGTCGGCAAGGGTAATTCACCCCTCCACTTT.

This chain links TRBV6-6 with TRBJ1-1; the D is unclear. V lost 5 bases and J 10 bases, leaving 11 bases between the germline ends. The length of the CDR3 is 11 residues. Germline values: CDR1 MNHNY, CDR2 SVGAGI (reference sequence). The CDR3 loop is CASSPDGAAFF. CDR3 nucleotides: TGTGCCAGCAGTCCCGACGGTGCAGCTTTCTTT.

Only one count was recorded for this clone. CDR3 sequence reads: CASSPSGTVNEKLFF. The CDR3 DNA follows: TGTGCCAGCAGCCCCTCGGGGACAGTTAATGAAAAACTGTTTTTT. The chain couples TRBV9 to TRBJ1-4; 7 bases are shared with TRBD1. After removal of 4 bases from V and 4 bases from J, the junction contained 7 bases not matched to a gene. Per germline, CDR1 SGDLS and CDR2 YYNGEE. The CDR3 runs to 15 residues.

The chain links TRBV4-1 to TRBJ1-1; 8 bases map to TRBD1. CDR3 length: 13 amino acids. The V gene's germline CDR1 is MGHRA and CDR2 YSYEKL. The ends lost 4 bases at V and 9 bases at J; junction bases unmatched: 7. The CDR3 bases are TGCGCCAGCAGCCTACTGACAGGGGAAAAAGCTTTCTTT. Translating it yields CASSLLTGEKAFF.

This clone was observed once. The chain uses TRBV18 and TRBJ2-5, with D maybe TRBD1 (6 bases). The CDR3 totals 16 residues. Trimming pared 6 bases from V and 4 bases from J, leaving 21 bases between. Germline CDR1 reads KGHSH; CDR2 reads LQKENI. The CDR3 reads CASSPRDKIGGETQYF. The CDR3, as DNA: TGTGCCAGCTCCCCCCGGGACAAAATAGGAGGAGAGACCCAGTACTTC.

The chain combines TRBV11-2 with TRBJ2-7; D is unresolved. Between the trimmed V and J ends, which lost 2 bases and 3 bases, there was a span of 8 bases. The germline CDR1 and CDR2 sequences are SGHAT and FQNNGV. The CDR3 totals 13 residues. The CDR3 loop reads CASSLPHSYEQYF. CDR3 coding DNA: TGTGCCAGCAGCTTACCCCACAGCTACGAGCAGTACTTC.

J is TRBJ1-1 and V is TRBV11-2, with D uncertain. V lost 5 bases, J lost 1 base, and 11 bases lay in between. Germline CDR1 SGHAT, CDR2 FQNNGV. This CDR3 spans 14 amino acids. CDR3 coding DNA: TGTGCCAGCAGCCCAGGTCCCCAGAACACTGAAGCTTTCTTT. Protein sequence: CASSPGPQNTEAFF.

The chain couples TRBV15 to TRBJ2-1, with D hard to call. The CDR3 loop spans 13 amino acids. Deletions cut 0 bases from V and 7 bases from J, with 7 bases between. The germline CDR1 and CDR2 sequences are LNHNV and YYDKDF (reference sequence). The CDR3 sequence is CATSRDIGNEQFF. CDR3 nucleotide sequence: TGTGCCACCAGCAGAGATATAGGGAATGAGCAGTTCTTC.

The chain has TRBV9 and TRBJ2-1; 12 nucleotides align to TRBD2. Germline lookup yields CDR1 SGDLS and CDR2 YYNGEE. V shed 0 bases and J 10 bases; nucleotides not matched to a gene: 14. The CDR3 runs 18 residues. Written as DNA, the CDR3 is TGTGCCAGCAGCGTAGCCGCTATGGGCCTAGCGGGAGGGGGGGAGCAGTTCTTC. As protein: CASSVAAMGLAGGGEQFF.

The rearrangement links TRBV10-2 to TRBJ2-7; 8 bases fit TRBD2. V was clipped by 7 bases and J by 2 bases; unmatched bases: 13. Germline-derived CDR1 and CDR2 are WSHSY and SAAADI. This CDR3 region has 16 residues. The CDR3 is CASKAGEVAGPYEQYF. CDR3 nucleotides: TGCGCCAGCAAAGCGGGGGAGGTAGCGGGCCCCTACGAGCAGTACTTC.

The chain uses TRBV6-2 or TRBV6-3 and TRBJ1-1; unclear D gene. V was pared by 0 bases and J by 1 base, with 3 bases between. CDR1 and CDR2 from the germline V gene are MNHEY and SVGEGT. The CDR3 is 13 residues long. CDR3 region: CASSYSENTEAFF. The CDR3, as DNA: TGTGCCAGCAGTTACTCAGAGAACACTGAAGCTTTCTTT.